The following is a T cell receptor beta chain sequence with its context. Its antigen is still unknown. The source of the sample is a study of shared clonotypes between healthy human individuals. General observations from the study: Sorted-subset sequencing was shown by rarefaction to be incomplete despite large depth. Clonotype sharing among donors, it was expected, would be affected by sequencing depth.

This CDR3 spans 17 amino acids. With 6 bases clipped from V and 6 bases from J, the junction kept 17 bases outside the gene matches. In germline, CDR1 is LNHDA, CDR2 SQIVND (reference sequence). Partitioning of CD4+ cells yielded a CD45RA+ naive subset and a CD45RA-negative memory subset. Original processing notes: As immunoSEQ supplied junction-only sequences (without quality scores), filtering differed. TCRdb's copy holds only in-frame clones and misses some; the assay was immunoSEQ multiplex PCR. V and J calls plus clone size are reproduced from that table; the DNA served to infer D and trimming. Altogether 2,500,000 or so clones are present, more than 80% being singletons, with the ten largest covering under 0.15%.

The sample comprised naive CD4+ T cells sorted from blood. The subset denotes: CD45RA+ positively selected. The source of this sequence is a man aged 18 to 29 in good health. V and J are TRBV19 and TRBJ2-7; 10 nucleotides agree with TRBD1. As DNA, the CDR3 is TGTGCCAGTAGCCCAATGCTATCCGGGACAGGGGACGCCGAGCAGTACTTC. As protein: CASSPMLSGTGDAEQYF. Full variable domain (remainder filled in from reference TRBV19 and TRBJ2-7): DGGITQSPKYLFRKEGQNVTLSCEQNLNHDAMYWYRQDPGQGLRLIYYSQIVNDFQKGDIAEGYSVSREKKESFPLTVTSAQKNPTAFYLCASSPMLSGTGDAEQYFGPGTRLTVT.